Presented here are 8 T cell receptor beta chains from one specimen sequenced in a study of cytomegalovirus exposure and HLA in healthy donors. The PCR had 60 Vbeta and 13 Jbeta primers. Data came from immunoSEQ multiplex PCR; TCRdb stores just in-frame clones and leaves some out. The data contain roughly 120,000 clones, 77% of them singletons. What was sequenced was PBMCs. The origin of the receptors is a man younger than 35 in good health and CMV-seropositive.

The chain links TRBV19 to TRBJ1-2; 11 bases match TRBD1. CDR1 is LNHDA, CDR2 SQIVND, per germline (reference sequence). Trimming cost V 9 bases and J 5 bases; bases outside gene matches: 8. The length of the CDR3 is 14 residues. CDR3 amino acids: CASSRGQGAYGYTF. For the CDR3, the DNA is TGTGCCAGCTCTCGCGGACAGGGGGCTTATGGCTACACCTTC.

This clone has more than one count but fewer than ten. The genes are TRBV27 and TRBJ2-2, with D perhaps TRBD2 (6 bases). With 4 bases removed from V and 6 bases from J, the gap between germline ends came to 24 bases. This CDR3 has 18 residues. Germline values: CDR1 MNHEY, CDR2 SMNVEV (reference sequence). For the CDR3, the DNA is TGTGCCAGCAGTTCCCTTGGCCTTATCCAGCGGGCGGCCGGGGAGCTGTTTTTT. Its protein product is CASSSLGLIQRAAGELFF.

This rearrangement joins TRBV5-8 to TRBJ1-1; D unclear. The CDR3 is 14 residues long. Looked up from germline, CDR1 is SGHTS and CDR2 is YDEGEE. Trimming took off 4 bases at V and 3 bases at J, with 13 bases between the two ends. The CDR3, as DNA: TGTGCCAGCAGCCGTTATTACAGTTACACTGAAGCTTTCTTT. Its protein product is CASSRYYSYTEAFF.

A few counts support this clone. V usage is TRBV13 and J usage is TRBJ2-2; D not certain. V gave up 5 bases and J gave up 5 bases, with 9 bases separating them. Germline CDR1 PRHDT, CDR2 FYEKMQ (reference sequence). This CDR3 is 13 amino acids long. For the CDR3, the DNA is TGTGCCAGCAGCCCCCCCAGGACCGGGGAGCTGTTTTTT. Protein: CASSPPRTGELFF.

This clone has only one observation. V and J are TRBV28 and TRBJ2-7; 8 bases line up with TRBD1. The CDR3 covers 15 residues. J lost 4 bases, V lost 5 bases, and 10 bases had no gene match. CDR1 is MDHEN, CDR2 SYDVKM, per germline. This CDR3 is CASSTTLGQDYEQYF. CDR3 coding DNA: TGTGCCAGCAGTACCACGTTGGGACAGGATTACGAGCAGTACTTC.

This clone turned up a few times. This chain links TRBV2 with TRBJ2-5, with TRBD2 matching over 7 bases. CDR1 SNHLY and CDR2 FYNNEI come from the germline V gene. J was trimmed by 3 bases and V by 3 bases; bases with no gene match: 1. The CDR3 spans 13 residues. The CDR3 is CASSDGREETQYF. Written as DNA, the CDR3 is TGTGCCAGCAGTGATGGGAGGGAAGAGACCCAGTACTTC.

The V and J genes are TRBV7-2 and TRBJ1-1; D remains unclear. The V gene's germline CDR1 is SGHTA and CDR2 FQGNSA. CDR3 length equals 13 residues. V lost 6 bases and J lost 1, with 9 bases in between. This CDR3 is CASSRPGNTEAFF. The CDR3 DNA reads TGTGCCAGCAGTCGGCCGGGGAACACTGAAGCTTTCTTT.

The V gene is TRBV6-1, the J gene TRBJ2-7; the match to TRBD2 covers 11 bases. CDR1 is MNHNS and CDR2 is SASEGT in the germline V gene. V was clipped by 4 bases and J by 4 bases; unmatched bases: 6. The CDR3 is 15 amino acids. CDR3 nucleotide sequence: TGTGCCAGCAGTGTGGTAGCGGGAGGGTTTTACGAGCAGTACTTC. It specifies CASSVVAGGFYEQYF.